This T cell receptor (beta chain) was documented in a study of cytomegalovirus exposure and HLA in healthy donors. Findings and caveats of the study: With later analysis, a missense DCLRE1C variant became linked to TCR beta V- and J-gene trimming. In a later analysis, productive TCRs from donors in an Asian-associated ancestry cluster reportedly carried fewer N-insertions than the cohort mean. It was taken for granted in presence/absence analyses that sequencing depth across donors was roughly uniform.

Amplification used 60 Vbeta primers and 13 Jbeta primers. TCRdb's copy holds only in-frame clones and misses some; the assay was immunoSEQ multiplex PCR. The sample holds over 200,000 clones, roughly 91% seen once. CDR3 length: 12 residues. The germline V gene encodes CDR1 MNHNS and CDR2 SASEGT. Trimming removed 6 bases at V and 2 bases at J, with 6 bases between. Points on this clone: No antigen is known for it.

The chain is built from TRBV6-1 and TRBJ2-3; a weak D match, TRBD2 (5 bases). The TCR was taken from a woman between 18 and 29 years old in good health and CMV-seronegative. The sample consisted of PBMCs. The CDR3 is CASRRATDTQYF. Written as DNA, the CDR3 is TGTGCCAGCAGGAGGGCCACAGATACGCAGTATTTT.